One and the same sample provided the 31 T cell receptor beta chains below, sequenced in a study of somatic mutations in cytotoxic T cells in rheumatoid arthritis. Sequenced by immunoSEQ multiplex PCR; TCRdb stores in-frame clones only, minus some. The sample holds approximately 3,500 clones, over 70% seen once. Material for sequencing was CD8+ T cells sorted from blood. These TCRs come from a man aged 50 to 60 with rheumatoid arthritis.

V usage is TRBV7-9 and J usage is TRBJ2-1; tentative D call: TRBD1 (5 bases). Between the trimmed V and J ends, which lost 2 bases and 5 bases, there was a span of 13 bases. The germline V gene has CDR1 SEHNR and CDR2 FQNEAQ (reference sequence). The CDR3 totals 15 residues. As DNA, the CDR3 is TGTGCCAGCAGCTTATCGGGCAGGGAAGACAATGAGCAGTTCTTC. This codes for CASSLSGREDNEQFF.

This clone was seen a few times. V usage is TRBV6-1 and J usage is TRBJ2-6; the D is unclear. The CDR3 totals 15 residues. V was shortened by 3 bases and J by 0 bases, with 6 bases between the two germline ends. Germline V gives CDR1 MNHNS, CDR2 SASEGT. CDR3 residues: CASSENSSGANVLTF. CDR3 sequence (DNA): TGTGCCAGCAGTGAGAATAGCTCTGGGGCCAACGTCCTGACTTTC.

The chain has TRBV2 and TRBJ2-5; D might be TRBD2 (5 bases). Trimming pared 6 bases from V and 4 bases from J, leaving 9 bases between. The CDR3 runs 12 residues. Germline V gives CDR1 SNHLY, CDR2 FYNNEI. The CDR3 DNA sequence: TGTGCCAGCAGACTAGTTTCAGAGACCCAGTACTTC. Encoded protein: CASRLVSETQYF.

CDR3 protein: CASSDGRDTGELFF. CDR3 nucleotide sequence: TGTGCCAGCAGTGACGGGAGGGACACCGGGGAGCTGTTTTTT. This chain uses TRBV6-4 with TRBJ2-2; 7 bases fit TRBD2. V dropped 2 bases and J dropped 3; count of bases not matched to a gene: 0. Germline CDR1 reads MRHNA; CDR2 reads SNTAGT. The length of the CDR3 is 14 residues.

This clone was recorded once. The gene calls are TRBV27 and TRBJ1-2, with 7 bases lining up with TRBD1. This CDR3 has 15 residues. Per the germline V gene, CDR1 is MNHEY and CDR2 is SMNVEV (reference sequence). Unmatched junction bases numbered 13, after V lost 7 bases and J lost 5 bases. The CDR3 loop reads CASTTGPLGAYGYTF. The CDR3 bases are TGTGCCAGCACGACAGGGCCCCTGGGGGCATATGGCTACACCTTC.

DNA for the CDR3: TGTGCCAGTAGTATAGAGGCGGGCCCCTACGAGCAGTACTTC. As protein: CASSIEAGPYEQYF. The rearrangement joins TRBV19 to TRBJ2-7, with D possibly matching TRBD2 (5 bases). With 0 bases removed from V and 2 bases from J, the gap between germline ends came to 8 bases. Germline V CDR1 and CDR2: LNHDA, SQIVND (reference sequence). The CDR3 runs to 14 residues.

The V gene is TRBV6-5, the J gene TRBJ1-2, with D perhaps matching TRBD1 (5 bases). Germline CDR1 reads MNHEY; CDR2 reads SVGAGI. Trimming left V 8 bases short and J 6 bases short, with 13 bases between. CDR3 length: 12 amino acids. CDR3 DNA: TGTGCCAGCCTTGACACGGGGGATGGCTACACCTTC. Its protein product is CASLDTGDGYTF.

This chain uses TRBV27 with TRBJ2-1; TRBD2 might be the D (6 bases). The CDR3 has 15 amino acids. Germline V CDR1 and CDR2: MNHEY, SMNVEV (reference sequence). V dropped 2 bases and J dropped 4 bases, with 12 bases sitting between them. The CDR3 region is CASSLGRTLYNEQFF. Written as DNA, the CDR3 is TGTGCCAGCAGTTTAGGGAGGACCCTTTACAATGAGCAGTTCTTC.

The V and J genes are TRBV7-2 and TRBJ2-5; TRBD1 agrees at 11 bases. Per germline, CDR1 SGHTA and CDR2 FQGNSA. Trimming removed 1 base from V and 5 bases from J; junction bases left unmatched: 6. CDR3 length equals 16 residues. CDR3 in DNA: TGTGCCAGCAGCTTAGACTTTGGGACAGGGGGGGAGACCCAGTACTTC. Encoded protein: CASSLDFGTGGETQYF.

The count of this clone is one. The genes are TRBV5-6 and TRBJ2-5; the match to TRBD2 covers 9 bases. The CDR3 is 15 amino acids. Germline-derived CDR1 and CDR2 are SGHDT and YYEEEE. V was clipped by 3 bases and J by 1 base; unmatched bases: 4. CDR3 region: CASSWRGGIQETQYF. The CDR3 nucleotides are TGTGCCAGCAGCTGGCGGGGGGGGATCCAAGAGACCCAGTACTTC. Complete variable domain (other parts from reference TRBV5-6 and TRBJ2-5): DAGVTQSPTHLIKTRGQQVTLRCSPKSGHDTVSWYQQALGQGPQFIFQYYEEEERQRGNFPDRFSGHQFPNYSSELNVNALLLGDSALYLCASSWRGGIQETQYFGPGTRLLVL.

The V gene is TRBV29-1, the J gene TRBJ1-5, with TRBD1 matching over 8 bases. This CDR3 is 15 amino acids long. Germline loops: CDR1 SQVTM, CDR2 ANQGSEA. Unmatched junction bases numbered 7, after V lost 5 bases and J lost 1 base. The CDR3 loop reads CSVQAGGGSNQPQHF. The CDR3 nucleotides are TGCAGCGTTCAAGCAGGGGGCGGAAGCAATCAGCCCCAGCATTTT.

CDR3 sequence reads: CASRGLVTHTGELFF. The CDR3 coding sequence is TGTGCCAGCAGAGGACTAGTCACGCACACCGGGGAGCTGTTTTTT. The chain joins TRBV6-5 to TRBJ2-2; the match to TRBD2 covers 7 bases. The germline V gene encodes CDR1 MNHEY and CDR2 SVGAGI. After removal of 6 bases from V and 3 bases from J, the junction contained 7 bases not matched to a gene. The CDR3 consists of 15 residues.

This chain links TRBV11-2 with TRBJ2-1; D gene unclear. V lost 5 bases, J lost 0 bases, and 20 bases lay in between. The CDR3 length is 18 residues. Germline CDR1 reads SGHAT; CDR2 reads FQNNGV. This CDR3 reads CASSPSLMTHSSYNEQFF. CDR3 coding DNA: TGTGCCAGCAGCCCCTCTTTAATGACCCACAGCTCCTACAATGAGCAGTTCTTC.

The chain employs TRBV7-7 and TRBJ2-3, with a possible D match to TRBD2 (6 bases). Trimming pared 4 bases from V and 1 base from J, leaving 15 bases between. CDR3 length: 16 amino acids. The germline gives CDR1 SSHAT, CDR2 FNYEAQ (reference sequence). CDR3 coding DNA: TGTGCCAGCAGCTGGGGATTAGCGGCGGGCACAGATACGCAGTATTTT. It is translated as CASSWGLAAGTDTQYF.

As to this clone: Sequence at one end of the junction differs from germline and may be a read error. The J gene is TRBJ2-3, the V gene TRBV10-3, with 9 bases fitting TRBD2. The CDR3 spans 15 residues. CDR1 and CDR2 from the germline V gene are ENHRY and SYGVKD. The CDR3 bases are TGTGCCGTCAGTGAGTCTAGCGGGGTCTCAGTTAGGCAGTATTTT. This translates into CAVSESSGVSVRQYF.

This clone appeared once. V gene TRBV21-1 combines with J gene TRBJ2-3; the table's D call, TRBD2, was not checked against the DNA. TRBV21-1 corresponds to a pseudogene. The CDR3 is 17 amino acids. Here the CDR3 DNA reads TGTGCCAGCAGCATTCCTCCTAGGCACCTATACACAGATACGCAGTATTTT. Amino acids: CASSIPPRHLYTDTQYF.

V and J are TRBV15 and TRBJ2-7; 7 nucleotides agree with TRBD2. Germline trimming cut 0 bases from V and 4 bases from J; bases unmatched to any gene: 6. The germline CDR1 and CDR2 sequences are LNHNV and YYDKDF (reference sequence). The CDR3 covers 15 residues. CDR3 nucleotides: TGTGCCACCAGCAGAGATGGGCGGGAGAGGTACGAGCAGTACTTC. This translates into CATSRDGRERYEQYF.

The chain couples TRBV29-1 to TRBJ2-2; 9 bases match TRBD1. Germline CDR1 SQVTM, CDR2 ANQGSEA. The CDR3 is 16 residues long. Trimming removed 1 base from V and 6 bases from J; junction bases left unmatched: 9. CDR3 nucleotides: TGCAGCGTTGAAGGGGGACAGGGTTTGAGAGCCGGGGAGCTGTTTTTT. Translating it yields CSVEGGQGLRAGELFF.

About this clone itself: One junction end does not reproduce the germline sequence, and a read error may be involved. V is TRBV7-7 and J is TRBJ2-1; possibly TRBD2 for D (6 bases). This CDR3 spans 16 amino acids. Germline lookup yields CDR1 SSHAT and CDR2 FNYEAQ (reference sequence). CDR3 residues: CASSLSWDSSYNEQFF. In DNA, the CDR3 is TGTGCTAGCAGCTTATCGTGGGACTCGTCCTACAATGAGCAGTTCTTC.

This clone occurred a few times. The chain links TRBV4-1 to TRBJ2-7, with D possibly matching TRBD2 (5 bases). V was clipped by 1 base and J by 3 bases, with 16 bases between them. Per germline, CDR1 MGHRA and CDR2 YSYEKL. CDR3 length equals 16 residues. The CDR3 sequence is CASSQVLALQSYEQYF. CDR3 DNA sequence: TGCGCCAGCAGCCAAGTTCTAGCCTTACAGAGCTACGAGCAGTACTTC.

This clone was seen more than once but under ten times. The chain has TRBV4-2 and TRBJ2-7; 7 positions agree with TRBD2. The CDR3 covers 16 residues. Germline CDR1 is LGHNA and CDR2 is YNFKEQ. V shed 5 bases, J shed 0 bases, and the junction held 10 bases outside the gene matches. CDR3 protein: CASSKRGGWHSYEQYF. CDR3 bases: TGTGCCAGCAGCAAGAGGGGAGGGTGGCACTCCTACGAGCAGTACTTC.

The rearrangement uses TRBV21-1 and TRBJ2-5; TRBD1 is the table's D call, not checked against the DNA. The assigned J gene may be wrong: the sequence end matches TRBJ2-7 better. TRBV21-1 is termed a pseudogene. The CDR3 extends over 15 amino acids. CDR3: CASSKQKDSSYEQYF. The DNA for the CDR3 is TGTGCCAGCAGCAAACAGAAGGACAGCTCCTACGAGCAGTACTTC.

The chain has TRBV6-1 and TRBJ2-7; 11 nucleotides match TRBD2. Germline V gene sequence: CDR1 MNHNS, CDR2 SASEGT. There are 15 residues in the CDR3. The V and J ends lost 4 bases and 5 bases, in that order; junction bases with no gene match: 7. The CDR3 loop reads CASSVAGGESNEQYF. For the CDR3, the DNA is TGTGCCAGCAGTGTAGCGGGAGGGGAATCGAACGAGCAGTACTTC.

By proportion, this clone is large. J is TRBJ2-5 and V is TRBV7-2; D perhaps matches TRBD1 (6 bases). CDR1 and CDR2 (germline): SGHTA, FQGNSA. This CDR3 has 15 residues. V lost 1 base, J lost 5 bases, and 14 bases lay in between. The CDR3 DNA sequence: TGTGCCAGCAGCTTAGAGGGCAGGGGAGTGGAGACCCAGTACTTC. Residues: CASSLEGRGVETQYF. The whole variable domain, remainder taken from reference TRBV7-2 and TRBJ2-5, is GAGVSQSPSNKVTEKGKDVELRCDPISGHTALYWYRQSLGQGLEFLIYFQGNSAPDKSGLPSDRFSAERTGGSVSTLTIQRTQQEDSAVYLCASSLEGRGVETQYFGPGTRLLVL.

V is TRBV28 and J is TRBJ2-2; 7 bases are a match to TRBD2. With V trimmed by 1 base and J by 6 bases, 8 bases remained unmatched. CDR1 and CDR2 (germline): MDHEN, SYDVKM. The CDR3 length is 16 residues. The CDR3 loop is CASSLFVGGPAGELFF. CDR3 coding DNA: TGTGCCAGCAGTTTATTCGTGGGAGGGCCTGCCGGGGAGCTGTTTTTT.

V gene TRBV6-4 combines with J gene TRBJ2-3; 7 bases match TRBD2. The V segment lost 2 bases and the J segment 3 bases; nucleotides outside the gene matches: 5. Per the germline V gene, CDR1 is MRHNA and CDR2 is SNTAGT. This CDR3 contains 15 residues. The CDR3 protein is CASSDLGSGTDTQYF. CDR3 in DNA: TGTGCCAGCAGTGACCTAGGTAGCGGGACAGATACGCAGTATTTT.

The CDR3 reads CASSDGGSAYEQYF. In DNA form, the CDR3 reads TGTGCCAGCAGCGACGGAGGGTCGGCCTACGAGCAGTACTTC. The genes are TRBV9 and TRBJ2-7; the D gene is possibly TRBD2 (6 bases). Germline V CDR1 and CDR2: SGDLS, YYNGEE. This CDR3 is built from 14 residues. The V end was cut by 3 bases, the J end by 2 bases, with 12 bases between.

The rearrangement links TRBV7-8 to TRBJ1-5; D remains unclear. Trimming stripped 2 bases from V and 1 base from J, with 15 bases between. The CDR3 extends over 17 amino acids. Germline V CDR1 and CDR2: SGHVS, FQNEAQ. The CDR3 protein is CASSLKARQSSNQPQHF. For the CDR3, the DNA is TGTGCCAGCAGCTTAAAGGCGAGGCAGTCGAGCAATCAGCCCCAGCATTTT.

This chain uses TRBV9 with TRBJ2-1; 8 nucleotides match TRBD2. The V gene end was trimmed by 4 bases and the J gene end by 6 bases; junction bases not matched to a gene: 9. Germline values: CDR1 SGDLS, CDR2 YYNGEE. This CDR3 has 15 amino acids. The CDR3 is CASSPSPGGGNEQFF. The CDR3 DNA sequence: TGTGCCAGCAGCCCTTCCCCGGGGGGGGGCAATGAGCAGTTCTTC.

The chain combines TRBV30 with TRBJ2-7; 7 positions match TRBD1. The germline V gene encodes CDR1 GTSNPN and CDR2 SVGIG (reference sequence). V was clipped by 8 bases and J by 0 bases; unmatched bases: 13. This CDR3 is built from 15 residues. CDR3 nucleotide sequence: TGTGCCGGGCTTACCGACAGGGAACGCTCCTACGAGCAGTACTTC. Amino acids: CAGLTDRERSYEQYF.

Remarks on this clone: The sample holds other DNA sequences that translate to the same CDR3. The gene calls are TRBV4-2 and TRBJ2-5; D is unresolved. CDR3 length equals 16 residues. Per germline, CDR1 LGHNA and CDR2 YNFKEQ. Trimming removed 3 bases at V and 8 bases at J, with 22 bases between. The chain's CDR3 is CASSHDPQPLVETQYF. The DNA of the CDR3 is TGTGCCAGCAGCCATGACCCGCAGCCCCTAGTAGAAACCCAGTACTTC.